The sequence of this TCR beta chain was determined in a study of regulatory T cells (dated by TCRdb to the late 2010s). Study-level background: T-cell receptor beta repertoires of sorted regulatory, conventional CD4+ and CD8+ T cells were compared between CD3G-deficient patients and healthy controls.

The multiplex PCR relied on 52 forward TRBV primers and 13 reverse TRBJ primers, and amplification bias was corrected through assay-based and computational methods. Rearranged TRB loci were amplified from genomic DNA by multiplex PCR within the immunoSEQ assay. An Illumina HiSeq platform was used to sequence the TRB amplicons. The authors' analysis ran thus. Custom algorithms error-filtered the raw sequences and aligned the raw sequences to reference gene sequences, after which the immunoSEQ online tools were used for analysis. Frequencies of productive and nonproductive TRB rearrangements were evaluated among both unique and total sequences. The likelihood of self-reactivity was estimated by examining two features, hydrophobicity and amino acid composition, of TRB CDR3 positions 6 and 7. Groups were compared by t tests, Mann-Whitney tests or two-way ANOVA performed in Prism software. Held by TCRdb, this immuneACCESS table contains in-frame sequences only and omits some clones. Under half of the omission traces to an unresolved V gene where checked; the cause of the rest is unknown. V, J and clone size are those of that table, while D and trimming were read from the DNA. The sample data list around 30,000 clones, and 93% of these were observed just once. The biggest ten clones account for about 0.96% of the sample.

General conclusions and limits of the study: Restricted unique TRB V-J pairs and skewed V and J gene usage were observed in patient repertoires, most markedly in regulatory T cells. Enrichment for hydrophobic residues at CDR3 positions 6 and 7 was found in conventional CD4+ T cells from CD3G-deficient patients, suggesting more self-reactive specificities.

All CD3G-deficient patients had evidence of autoimmunity, which was more severe in two of the patients. Patients ranged from 2 to 39 years of age at testing and had reduced naive and increased memory CD4+ and CD8+ T-cell proportions. CD4+ cells were FACS-sorted into CD25-high CD127-low regulatory T cells and CD25-low CD127-high conventional CD4+ T cells. Six individuals with CD3G deficiency made up the patient group. Patient samples and clinical data came from an international physician network spanning the United States, Europe and Asia. Peripheral blood mononuclear cells were isolated by Ficoll density separation. Comments on this clone: It has no known antigen specificity. The input lacks base qualities; no much larger clone sits a single base away.

V and J lose 0 bases and 4 bases, and a span of 9 bases separates them. CDR1 and CDR2 are drawn from the germline V gene: SGHRS, YFSETQ. Including the terminal cysteine and phenylalanine, the CDR3 comprises 14 residues. The sequence is cut down to CDR3 DNA, 42 bases in frame from base 1. The origin of this receptor is a child younger than 10 with CD3G deficiency. The sequenced sample was conventional CD4+ T cells sorted from blood. Here the chain combines TRBV5-1 and TRBJ2-3; no D gene can be assigned with confidence. This receptor carries the CDR3 CASSLGDSSDTQYF. The nucleotides are TGCGCCAGCAGCTTGGGAGACTCCTCAGATACGCAGTATTTT.